This TCR beta chain was sequenced during a study of OX40 agonist ivuxolimab in advanced cancers. Study details: Those treated in dose escalation had hepatocellular carcinoma, melanoma, renal cell cancer or head and neck cancer. A male proportion of about 84% was recorded, with mean age 60 years and range about 20 to 85.

On this clone: Its antigen is as yet unknown.

Study conclusions and caveats: On average, CD8+ T cells showed a greater number of expanded clones than CD4+. Partial responders dosed at 0.1-3.0 mg/kg displayed clonal expansion ranking among the lowest.

V trimming: 6 bases; J trimming: 4 bases; junction bases outside the gene matches: 6. Germline CDR1 and CDR2: SGHTA and FQGNSA. The CDR3 length is 14 residues. This table comes from immunoSEQ multiplex PCR, and its TCRdb copy is limited to in-frame clones, with some not included. This table has more than 60,000 clones, approximately 87% appearing once. The source material was CD4+ or CD8+ T cells sorted from blood, sampled in a trial of the OX40 agonist ivuxolimab. The receptor's source is an adult with an advanced solid tumor such as melanoma, head and neck, liver or kidney cancer. The rearrangement links TRBV7-2 to TRBJ2-5; TRBD1 matches at 9 bases. As DNA, the CDR3 is TGTGCCAGCAGGGGACAGGGTGAGGGAGAGACCCAGTACTTC. Protein product: CASRGQGEGETQYF.